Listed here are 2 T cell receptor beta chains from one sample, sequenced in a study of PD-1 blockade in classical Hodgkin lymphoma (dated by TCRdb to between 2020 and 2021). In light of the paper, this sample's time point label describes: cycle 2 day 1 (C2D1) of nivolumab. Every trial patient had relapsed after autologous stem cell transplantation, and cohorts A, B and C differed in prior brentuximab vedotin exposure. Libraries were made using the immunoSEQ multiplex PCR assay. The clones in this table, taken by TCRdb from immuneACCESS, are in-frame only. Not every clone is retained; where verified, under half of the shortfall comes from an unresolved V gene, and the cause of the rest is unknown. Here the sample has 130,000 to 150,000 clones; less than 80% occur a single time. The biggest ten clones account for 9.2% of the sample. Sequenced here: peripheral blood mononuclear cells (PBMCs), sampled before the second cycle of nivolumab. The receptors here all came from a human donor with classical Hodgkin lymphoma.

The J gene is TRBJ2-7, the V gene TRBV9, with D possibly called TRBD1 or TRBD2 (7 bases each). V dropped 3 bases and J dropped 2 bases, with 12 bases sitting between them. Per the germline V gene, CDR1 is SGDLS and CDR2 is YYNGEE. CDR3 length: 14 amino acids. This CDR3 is CASSASGGAYEQYF. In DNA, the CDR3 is TGTGCCAGCAGCGCCTCAGGGGGGGCCTACGAGCAGTACTTC.

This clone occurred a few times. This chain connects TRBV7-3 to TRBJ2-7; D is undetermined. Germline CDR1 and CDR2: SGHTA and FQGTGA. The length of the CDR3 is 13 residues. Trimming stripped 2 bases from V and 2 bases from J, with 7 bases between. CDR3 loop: CASSLWPAYEQYF. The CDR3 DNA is TGTGCCAGCAGCTTATGGCCAGCCTACGAGCAGTACTTC.